The present T cell receptor beta chain was sequenced within a study of T cells expressing NK-cell markers. Findings of the study overall: Unclear, still, was the HCMV specificity of the expanded NKG2C+ T cell clones.

On this clonotype: Its cognate antigen is unknown.

CDR1 DFQATT and CDR2 SNEGSKA come from the germline V gene (reference sequence). The CDR3 is 13 amino acids. TCRdb re-analyzed the 5' RACE reads; it lists each CDR3 protein once, without DNA. Its table records about 460,000 distinct CDR3 sequences. Sequences were obtained from blood T cells: a sorted CD56 or NKG2C T cell subset, CD4+ or CD8+ T cells, or bulk PBMC T cells (not recorded which). This chain links TRBV20-1 with TRBJ2-3. This clonotype was obtained from a woman aged 50 to 60 in good health. The CDR3 loop is CSARDQRRDTQYF.